The 29 T cell receptor beta chains presented below share a single source sample, sequenced in a study of blood T cell repertoires in COVID-19. Profiling relied on immunoSEQ multiplex PCR, and the TCRdb table lists in-frame clones only, not all of them. The sample records approximately 260,000 clones, approximately 85% being singletons. The specimen was PBMCs or T cells enriched from blood (not recorded which). Receptor source: a woman aged 50 to 60 who had been exposed to COVID-19.

The chain couples TRBV2 to TRBJ2-6, with a tentative D call TRBD1 (6 bases). Trimming took 6 bases from V and 0 from J, leaving 12 bases between them. From germline, CDR1 is SNHLY and CDR2 FYNNEI. This CDR3 contains 16 residues. This CDR3 reads CASRRTVPSGANVLTF. CDR3 DNA sequence: TGTGCCAGCAGACGGACAGTTCCCTCTGGGGCCAACGTCCTGACTTTC.

The chain links TRBV5-8 to TRBJ2-7; 7 nucleotides align to TRBD1. CDR1 and CDR2 (germline): SGHTS, YDEGEE. Trimming removed 4 bases from V and 0 bases from J; junction bases left unmatched: 10. This CDR3 region has 16 residues. The CDR3 protein is CASSPGLRQGSYEQYF. In DNA form, the CDR3 reads TGTGCCAGCAGCCCAGGACTTCGACAGGGCTCCTACGAGCAGTACTTC.

V gene TRBV7-9 combines with J gene TRBJ1-3, with D tentatively TRBD1 (5 bases). CDR1 and CDR2 from the germline V gene are SEHNR and FQNEAQ (reference sequence). The CDR3 covers 13 residues. The V end was cut by 5 bases, the J end by 5 bases, with 10 bases between. The CDR3 sequence: CASSPGLRNTIYF. As DNA, the CDR3 is TGTGCCAGCAGCCCGGGACTAAGAAACACCATATATTTT.

The sample holds a few counts of this clone. CDR3: CASSTHRQSGEQYF. CDR3 DNA: TGTGCCAGCAGCACCCATCGACAGTCCGGGGAGCAGTACTTC. This chain links TRBV11-2 with TRBJ2-7; D possibly corresponds to TRBD1 (5 bases). Germline V CDR1 and CDR2: SGHAT, FQNNGV. V was cut by 5 bases and J by 7 bases, with 18 bases left in between. The CDR3 consists of 14 residues.

The rearrangement uses TRBV10-1 and TRBJ2-7; possible D gene TRBD1, 6 bases. V lost 6 bases to trimming and J lost 6 bases, with 27 bases between them. Germline-derived CDR1 and CDR2 are WNHNN and SYGVQD (reference sequence). This CDR3 spans 17 amino acids. The CDR3 loop is CASRELSGGPRRSEQYF. CDR3 nucleotide sequence: TGCGCCAGCAGAGAACTCAGTGGGGGCCCCCGGAGGAGCGAGCAGTACTTC.

The chain has TRBV5-1 and TRBJ1-4; 9 bases are shared with TRBD1. The V gene's germline CDR1 is SGHRS and CDR2 YFSETQ. Germline trimming cut 0 bases from V and 4 bases from J; bases unmatched to any gene: 4. The CDR3 totals 16 residues. CDR3 sequence reads: CASSLGTGAVNEKLFF. CDR3 in DNA: TGCGCCAGCAGCTTGGGGACAGGGGCCGTTAATGAAAAACTGTTTTTT.

This chain joins TRBV2 and TRBJ2-5, with D maybe TRBD1 (5 bases). V was clipped by 0 bases and J by 0 bases, with 8 bases between them. Germline V gene data show CDR1 as SNHLY and CDR2 as FYNNEI. This CDR3 spans 15 amino acids. CDR3 residues: CASSEALGDQETQYF. CDR3 DNA: TGTGCCAGCAGTGAAGCGCTAGGGGACCAAGAGACCCAGTACTTC. Full variable domain (missing parts from reference TRBV2 and TRBJ2-5): EPEVTQTPSHQVTQMGQEVILRCVPISNHLYFYWYRQILGQKVEFLVSFYNNEISEKSEIFDDQFSVERPDGSNFTLKIRSTKLEDSAMYFCASSEALGDQETQYFGPGTRLLVL.

This clone showed up just once. This chain uses TRBV28 with TRBJ2-1; no definite D call. CDR1 and CDR2 (germline): MDHEN, SYDVKM. This CDR3 contains 12 residues. Between the trimmed V and J ends, which lost 6 bases and 8 bases, there was a span of 11 bases. The chain's CDR3 is CASRSGWDEQFF. The CDR3 DNA is TGTGCCAGCAGATCAGGTTGGGATGAGCAGTTCTTC.

V gene TRBV27 combines with J gene TRBJ2-3, with a possible D match to TRBD1 (5 bases). The CDR3 contains 12 residues. V dropped 2 bases and J dropped 6 bases, with 6 bases sitting between them. Germline V gene lookup returns CDR1 MNHEY and CDR2 SMNVEV (reference sequence). The CDR3 DNA follows: TGTGCCAGCAGTTTACCAGGGGATACGCAGTATTTT. Translation gives CASSLPGDTQYF.

The chain is built from TRBV11-1 and TRBJ1-6, with D uncertain. This CDR3 comprises 13 residues. The V end was cut by 3 bases, the J end by 7 bases, with 7 bases between. CDR1 and CDR2 from the germline V gene are SGHAT and FQDESV (reference sequence). The CDR3 region is CASSLNGNSPLHF. In DNA form, the CDR3 reads TGTGCCAGCAGCTTGAACGGGAATTCACCCCTCCACTTT. The full variable domain, in which reference TRBV11-1 and TRBJ1-6 provide the parts outside the CDR3, is EAEVAQSPRYKITEKSQAVAFWCDPISGHATLYWYRQILGQGPELLVQFQDESVVDDSQLPKDRFSAERLKGVDSTLKIQPAELGDSAMYLCASSLNGNSPLHFGNGTRLTVT.

Only a few counts were recorded for this clone. V and J are TRBV5-4 and TRBJ2-1; 8 bases map to TRBD1. The CDR3 sequence is 13 residues long. Trimming cost V 6 bases and J 5 bases; bases outside gene matches: 4. CDR1 SGHNT and CDR2 YYREEE come from the germline V gene (reference sequence). The CDR3 sequence: CASTTGVDNEQFF. CDR3 DNA sequence: TGTGCCAGCACGACAGGGGTGGACAATGAGCAGTTCTTC.

V gene TRBV7-8 combines with J gene TRBJ2-5, with 9 bases fitting TRBD2. The CDR3 has 19 amino acids. Germline CDR1 and CDR2: SGHVS and FQNEAQ. Trimming took 1 base from V and 5 from J; bases not matched to a gene: 17. The CDR3 region is CASSLVLAGLGSGGETQYF. CDR3 nucleotide sequence: TGTGCCAGCAGCTTAGTCCTAGCGGGGCTCGGGAGCGGTGGGGAGACCCAGTACTTC. The full variable domain, in which reference TRBV7-8 and TRBJ2-5 provide the parts outside the CDR3, is GAGVSQSPRYKVAKRGQDVALRCDPISGHVSLFWYQQALGQGPEFLTYFQNEAQLDKSGLPSDRFFAERPEGSVSTLKIQRTQQEDSAVYLCASSLVLAGLGSGGETQYFGPGTRLLVL.

This chain connects TRBV10-3 to TRBJ1-6; D call uncertain. This CDR3 is built from 13 residues. Trimming stripped 3 bases from V and 9 bases from J, with 9 bases between. The germline V gene has CDR1 ENHRY and CDR2 SYGVKD. CDR3 sequence: CAISDTWSSPLHF. The CDR3, as DNA: TGTGCCATCAGTGATACGTGGAGTTCACCCCTCCACTTT.

DNA of the CDR3: TGTGCCAGCAGCCAATTGTTGCCGAGCTCTGGAAACACCATATATTTT. Encoded protein: CASSQLLPSSGNTIYF. The chain links TRBV16 to TRBJ1-3; no clear D. Between the trimmed V and J ends, which lost 1 base and 0 bases, there was a span of 10 bases. CDR3 length: 16 amino acids. The germline gives CDR1 KGHSY, CDR2 FQNENV.

This sequence joins TRBV27 and TRBJ2-7, with 7 bases lining up with TRBD1. Trimming cost V 8 bases and J 5 bases; bases outside gene matches: 6. The CDR3 runs to 12 residues. Germline CDR1 reads MNHEY; CDR2 reads SMNVEV (reference sequence). The CDR3: CASGQGGNEQYF. CDR3 nucleotides: TGTGCCAGCGGCCAAGGGGGCAACGAGCAGTACTTC.

The V gene is TRBV12-3 or TRBV12-4, the J gene TRBJ2-5, with TRBD1 as a possible D gene (5 bases). There are 13 residues in the CDR3. V gave up 5 bases and J gave up 1 base, with 8 bases separating them. CDR3 sequence: CASSRQFQETQYF. For the CDR3, the DNA is TGTGCCAGCAGTCGACAGTTCCAAGAGACCCAGTACTTC.

The rearrangement links TRBV11-2 to TRBJ2-1; 9 bases align to TRBD1. CDR1 is SGHAT and CDR2 is FQNNGV in the germline V gene. The CDR3 length is 14 residues. Trimming cost V 1 base and J 8 bases; bases outside gene matches: 3. The CDR3 here is CASSLVGQGYEQFF. In DNA, the CDR3 is TGTGCCAGCAGCTTAGTGGGACAGGGTTATGAGCAGTTCTTC. Complete variable domain (other parts from reference TRBV11-2 and TRBJ2-1): EAGVAQSPRYKIIEKRQSVAFWCNPISGHATLYWYQQILGQGPKLLIQFQNNGVVDDSQLPKDRFSAERLKGVDSTLKIQPAKLEDSAVYLCASSLVGQGYEQFFGPGTRLTVL.

CDR3 in amino acids: CASSLGSPSSYEQYF. The CDR3 DNA reads TGTGCCAGCAGCTTGGGGTCGCCGAGCTCCTACGAGCAGTACTTC. This chain connects TRBV5-6 to TRBJ2-7; D is uncertain. The CDR3 spans 15 residues. V was shortened by 0 bases and J by 0 bases, with 10 bases between the two germline ends. The germline gives CDR1 SGHDT, CDR2 YYEEEE.

This chain connects TRBV5-4 to TRBJ1-2; TRBD1 matches at 7 bases. V gave up 2 bases and J gave up 2 bases; unmatched junction bases: 6. The CDR3 extends over 15 amino acids. Germline values: CDR1 SGHNT, CDR2 YYREEE (reference sequence). Here the CDR3 DNA reads TGTGCCAGCAGCTTAGACAGGGTACTCAACTATGGCTACACCTTC. This translates into CASSLDRVLNYGYTF.

The chain uses TRBV10-3 and TRBJ2-1, with 7 bases identical to TRBD1. The CDR3 is 14 residues long. Trimming removed 10 bases from V and 2 bases from J; junction bases left unmatched: 8. Germline CDR1 ENHRY, CDR2 SYGVKD. In DNA form, the CDR3 reads TGTGCCACCTCCGGGACAGTGGCCTACAATGAGCAGTTCTTC. Amino acid sequence: CATSGTVAYNEQFF.

The CDR3 DNA follows: TGTGCCAGCAGTGAGGGACAGGTCCCGAATTCACCCCTCCACTTT. Translated: CASSEGQVPNSPLHF. The chain recombines TRBV6-1 with TRBJ1-6, with 8 bases that match TRBD1. Germline loops: CDR1 MNHNS, CDR2 SASEGT. V dropped 3 bases and J dropped 7; count of bases not matched to a gene: 5. There are 15 residues in the CDR3.

This rearrangement joins TRBV18 to TRBJ1-2, with D perhaps TRBD1 (6 bases). V lost 3 bases and J 7 bases, leaving 12 bases between the germline ends. CDR3 length: 13 residues. Germline assignment: CDR1 KGHSH and CDR2 LQKENI. The CDR3 DNA reads as TGTGCCAGCTCACCGGGGGGGCGGAGTGGCTACACCTTC. This translates into CASSPGGRSGYTF. The variable domain in full, completed from reference TRBV18 and TRBJ1-2, reads NAGVMQNPRHLVRRRGQEARLRCSPMKGHSHVYWYRQLPEEGLKFMVYLQKENIIDESGMPKERFSAEFPKEGPSILRIQQVVRGDSAAYFCASSPGGRSGYTFGSGTRLTVV.

The rearrangement links TRBV4-3 to TRBJ1-1; D not certain. Trimming pared 1 base from V and 4 bases from J, leaving 16 bases between. The CDR3 consists of 16 residues. Germline V gives CDR1 LGHNA, CDR2 YSLEER. This CDR3 is CASSQGNEGPGTEAFF. The CDR3 coding sequence is TGCGCCAGCAGCCAAGGGAATGAGGGCCCGGGCACTGAAGCTTTCTTT.

This clone has just a few counts. The chain recombines TRBV10-1 with TRBJ1-2; D uncertain. The length of the CDR3 is 14 residues. The germline gives CDR1 WNHNN, CDR2 SYGVQD (reference sequence). V was pared by 0 bases and J by 7 bases, with 12 bases between. The CDR3 region is CASSESDGSGGYTF. The CDR3 DNA is TGCGCCAGCAGTGAGTCCGACGGCTCGGGTGGCTACACCTTC.

There are a few counts of this clone. This rearrangement joins TRBV6-5 to TRBJ1-1; 9 nucleotides line up with TRBD1. CDR3 length: 13 residues. Germline loops: CDR1 MNHEY, CDR2 SVGAGI. The V gene end was trimmed by 8 bases and the J gene end by 3 bases; junction bases not matched to a gene: 4. CDR3 region: CASDRGKDTEAFF. The CDR3 coding sequence is TGTGCCAGCGACAGGGGGAAAGACACTGAAGCTTTCTTT.

V and J are TRBV15 and TRBJ1-5; D ambiguous. The germline CDR1 and CDR2 sequences are LNHNV and YYDKDF (reference sequence). V lost 5 bases, J lost 6 bases, and 11 bases lay in between. The CDR3 is made up of 13 amino acids. In nucleotides, the CDR3 is TGTGCCACCAGCGGCGACTTAGTTCAGCCCCAGCATTTT. Residues: CATSGDLVQPQHF.

DNA of the CDR3: TGTGCCAGCTCAGGTGGACTAGCGGGGTCGGAGACCCAGTACTTC. Its translation is CASSGGLAGSETQYF. The J gene is TRBJ2-5, the V gene TRBV18; 12 nucleotides align to TRBD2. The CDR3 is 15 amino acids. V shed 5 bases, J shed 5 bases, and the junction held 6 bases outside the gene matches. Germline loops: CDR1 KGHSH, CDR2 LQKENI.

Comments on this clone: The junction does not match germline at one end; this may be a read error. The chain carries TRBV6-1 and TRBJ2-7; 10 nucleotides agree with TRBD1. Per the germline V gene, CDR1 is MNHNS and CDR2 is SASEGT. The CDR3 is made up of 15 amino acids. CDR3 region: CASSKAGTGEYEQYF. CDR3 coding DNA: TGTGCCAGCAGTAAAGCCGGGACAGGGGAATACGAGCAGTACTTC.

This clone appeared once. The rearrangement links TRBV7-2 to TRBJ1-1; 9 nucleotides match TRBD1. Germline values: CDR1 SGHTA, CDR2 FQGNSA. The CDR3 contains 13 residues. V shed 5 bases, J shed 7 bases, and the junction held 5 bases outside the gene matches. The CDR3 nucleotides read TGTGCCAGCAGCCCTCTGACAGGGGGTGAAGCTTTCTTT. It is translated as CASSPLTGGEAFF.